This is a list of T cell receptor beta chains from one sample in a study of OX40 agonist ivuxolimab in advanced cancers. Only in-frame clones appear in the TCRdb table, and some are missing; sequencing was by immunoSEQ multiplex PCR. The sample has tens of thousands of clones; 70% to 90% are singletons. Sequenced material: CD4+ or CD8+ T cells sorted from blood, taken in a trial of the OX40 agonist ivuxolimab. The receptor source for this set is an adult with an advanced solid tumor such as melanoma, head and neck, liver or kidney cancer. The CDR3 runs from the conserved cysteine through the conserved F or W. Fields, in order: clone size, D gene, J gene, V gene, CDR3 DNA, CDR3 protein. The D gene is left open where the match is weak. Part of the rows lack a size; the others show once, few, many or a class for expanded clones.

. | . | TRBJ1-5 | TRBV27 | TGTGCCAGCAGTGATCAAAAAAATAGCAATCAGCCCCAGCATTTT | CASSDQKNSNQPQHF
. | . | TRBJ2-2 | TRBV19 | TGTGCCAGTAGTCCTCAATTACAGGGAGGGGGGTTGTCCGGGGAGCTGTTTTTT | CASSPQLQGGGLSGELFF
. | TRBD1 | TRBJ2-7 | TRBV5-1 | TGCGCCAGCAGCTGGTCAAATGACAGGGGGAACTACGAGCAGTACTTC | CASSWSNDRGNYEQYF
. | TRBD1 | TRBJ2-2 | TRBV10-1 | TGCGCCAGCAGTGGGACAGGGCCCTACGGCGGGGAGCTGTTTTTT | CASSGTGPYGGELFF
. | . | TRBJ1-1 | TRBV5-6 | TGTGCCAGCAGCCCGACAGGGAACACTGAAGCTTTCTTT | CASSPTGNTEAFF
. | . | TRBJ2-3 | TRBV11-2 | TGTGCCAGCAGCTTAGAGTCTTTTAGGACAGATACGCAGTATTTT | CASSLESFRTDTQYF
. | . | TRBJ1-2 | TRBV28 | TGTGCCAGCAGTGGATGGAGCGAGGGCTTGAACTATGGCTACACCTTC | CASSGWSEGLNYGYTF
. | TRBD2 | TRBJ2-3 | TRBV5-1 | TGCGCCAGCAGCTGGGGGACTAGCGGGAGTAGGGGAACAGATACGCAGTATTTT | CASSWGTSGSRGTDTQYF
. | . | TRBJ2-7 | TRBV2 | TGTGCCAGCAGTCAGACTGGTAACTACGAGCAGTACTTC | CASSQTGNYEQYF
. | . | TRBJ2-1 | TRBV2 | TGTGCCAGCAGTGCGTCCGGGACATACATTTCCTACAATGAGCAGTTCTTC | CASSASGTYISYNEQFF
. | TRBD2 | TRBJ2-5 | TRBV7-7 | TGTGCTAGCAGCGCCATCCCCAGGCTAGCGGAAGAGACCCAGTACTTC | CASSAIPRLAEETQYF
. | . | TRBJ2-7 | TRBV7-9 | TGTGCCAGCAGCTTCCCCCATGGAAACGAGCAGTACTTC | CASSFPHGNEQYF
. | . | TRBJ1-1 | TRBV27 | TGTGCCAGCAGTTTTAGCAAGAACACTGAAGCTTTCTTT | CASSFSKNTEAFF
once | TRBD2 | TRBJ2-2 | TRBV7-9 | TGTGCCAGCAGCTCGCTAGCGGCGAACACCGGGGAGCTGTTTTTT | CASSSLAANTGELFF
. | TRBD2 | TRBJ2-3 | TRBV6-1 | TGTGCCAGCAGTGAAGCGCTGGCGGGAGGGGTTGATACGCAGTATTTT | CASSEALAGGVDTQYF
. | . | TRBJ2-2 | TRBV4-3 | TGCGCCAGCAGCCAAGATGACGTTTCGAACACCGGGGAGCTGTTTTTT | CASSQDDVSNTGELFF
. | TRBD1 | TRBJ1-1 | TRBV7-8 | TGTGCCAGCAGCTTAGCCTCAGGGGGTTTCACTGAAGCTTTCTTT | CASSLASGGFTEAFF
. | . | TRBJ2-7 | TRBV19 | TGTGCCAGTAGTATAGATATAGCTCGAGAGGGGGAGCAGTACTTC | CASSIDIAREGEQYF
. | . | TRBJ2-7 | TRBV2 | TGTGCCAGCAGTGGCTTTCCCTACGAGCAGTACTTC | CASSGFPYEQYF
once | . | TRBJ2-1 | TRBV28 | TGTGCCAGCAGTTTGGACCGCCTGGGGAATGAGCAGTTCTTC | CASSLDRLGNEQFF
. | . | TRBJ2-2 | TRBV6-6 | TGTGCCAGCAGTTACCCCGGGACAAAAGGCAGCGGGGAGCTGTTTTTT | CASSYPGTKGSGELFF
. | TRBD2 | TRBJ2-1 | TRBV6-4 | TGTGCCAGCAGTGACCTGAGCGGGAGGGCCTCCTACAATGAGCAGTTCTTC | CASSDLSGRASYNEQFF
. | TRBD2 | TRBJ2-7 | TRBV23-1 | TGCGCCAGCAGGGGGACTAGCAGGTTCGAGCAGTACTTC | CASRGTSRFEQYF
. | TRBD1 | TRBJ2-7 | TRBV6-5 | TGTGCCAGCAGTTTCGGGACAGTCTACGAGCAGTACTTC | CASSFGTVYEQYF
. | . | TRBJ2-5 | TRBV6-5 | TGTGCCAGCAGTTACGGAGAGGGTGAGACCCAGTACTTC | CASSYGEGETQYF
. | . | TRBJ1-5 | TRBV19 | TGTGCCAGTAGTCAGCAGGCAGTAGGCAATCAGCCCCAGCATTTT | CASSQQAVGNQPQHF
. | . | TRBJ1-5 | TRBV28 | TGTGCCAACCTACTTCGAGTGAGCAATCAGCCCCAGCATTTT | CANLLRVSNQPQHF